Listed below are T cell receptor beta chains from one sample, sequenced in a study of blood T cell repertoires in COVID-19. Produced via immunoSEQ multiplex PCR; TCRdb's table is partial and in-frame only. Of 350,000 to 550,000 clones listed, 75% to 90% were seen once; the top ten hold more than 4%. The sequenced sample was peripheral blood. These receptors all come from a woman in her 30s with acute or convalescent COVID-19. Each CDR3 is given with its conserved first and last residue. The D gene is left open where the match is weak. For some rows the clone size is stated as once, few or many, or as a class when expanded; others skip it.

j_call,d_call,v_call,clone_size,cdr3_nt,cdr3_aa
TRBJ1-6,.,TRBV5-6,.,TGTGCCAGCAGCTTGGTTGGTTCAGTGGGAGATAATTCACCCCTCCACTTT,CASSLVGSVGDNSPLHF
TRBJ2-5,.,TRBV5-5,.,TGTGCCAGCAGCTTGGATGGGCTCTCCGGGGAAGAGACCCAGTACTTC,CASSLDGLSGEETQYF
TRBJ1-5,TRBD1,TRBV18,.,TGTGCCAGCTCACCTAGCACAGGGGTAAATCAGCCCCAGCATTTT,CASSPSTGVNQPQHF
TRBJ2-3,.,TRBV20-1,.,TGCAGTGGGCTGCCGTCGGATACGCAGTATTTT,CSGLPSDTQYF
TRBJ2-1,TRBD2,TRBV10-1,.,TGCGCCAGCAGGAGCGGGGGGCCTTACAATGAGCAGTTCTTC,CASRSGGPYNEQFF
TRBJ2-2,.,TRBV12-5,.,TGTGCTAGTGGTTTACTGGTATTACGGAGAGTCGGGACCGGGGAGCTGTTTTTT,CASGLLVLRRVGTGELFF
TRBJ2-7,.,TRBV5-1,.,TGCGCCAGCTTCTTCATTACCCCTACGAAATTC,CASFFITPTKF
TRBJ2-5,TRBD2,TRBV9,.,TGTGCCAGCAGCTTCCTGGCGGGGGGAGGGCAGGAGACCCAGTACTTC,CASSFLAGGGQETQYF
TRBJ2-7,TRBD2,TRBV6-2/TRBV6-3,.,TGTGCCAGCAGTGTGACTAGCAGGTACGAGCAGTACTTC,CASSVTSRYEQYF
TRBJ2-7,TRBD1,TRBV28,.,TGTGCCACCCGGAGGGACAGGGATTCGGAGCAGTACTTC,CATRRDRDSEQYF
TRBJ2-5,TRBD2,TRBV5-1,once,TGCGCCAGCAGTTCGAGCGGGGTAGGCCAAGAGACCCAGTACTTC,CASSSSGVGQETQYF
TRBJ2-7,TRBD2,TRBV6-6,.,TGTGCCAGCAGTTACCGGAGCGGGGGGGCAGGGGAGCAGTACTTC,CASSYRSGGAGEQYF
TRBJ1-2,TRBD1,TRBV10-3,.,TGTGCCATCACGGGTGGAGGGGGCAATGGCTACACCTTC,CAITGGGGNGYTF
TRBJ2-3,.,TRBV5-4,.,TGTGCCAGCAGCCAAGACAGGCATAGGGTAGATACGCAGTATTTT,CASSQDRHRVDTQYF
TRBJ2-4,TRBD1,TRBV7-2,.,TGTGCCAGCAGCTTAGAAGCCGGGACAGGCATTCAGTACTTC,CASSLEAGTGIQYF
TRBJ1-2,.,TRBV29-1,.,TGCAGCGTTTCGCAGGGAACTAACTATGGCTACACCTTC,CSVSQGTNYGYTF
TRBJ1-2,.,TRBV13,.,TGTGCCAGCAGCTCGGACAAAAATCATGGCTACACCTTC,CASSSDKNHGYTF
TRBJ2-3,TRBD2,TRBV4-2,few,TGTGCCAGCAGCCAAGGAGCGGGGGGGCCAGATACGCAGTATTTT,CASSQGAGGPDTQYF
TRBJ2-1,.,TRBV5-4,.,TGTGCCAGCAGCTTCCTGGTGAGGTCGGGTGAGCAGTTCTTC,CASSFLVRSGEQFF
TRBJ2-3,.,TRBV6-2/TRBV6-3,.,TGTGCCAGCAGTTACGCTAGGGGGACAGATACGCAGTATTTT,CASSYARGTDTQYF
TRBJ2-5,TRBD2,TRBV7-2,.,TGTGCCAGCAGCTTAGGGACTAGGGGTGAGACCCAGTACTTC,CASSLGTRGETQYF
TRBJ2-5,TRBD1,TRBV11-2,.,TGTGCCAGCAGCCCTGTCAGGGGGCGAGAGACCCAGTACTTC,CASSPVRGRETQYF
TRBJ1-6,TRBD1,TRBV4-1,few,TGCGCCAGCAGACGGACAGGGAGAGGATCACCCCTCCACTTT,CASRRTGRGSPLHF
TRBJ2-2,TRBD2,TRBV7-2,.,TGTGCCAGCAGTTCCGGGAGGGCTGAGGAGCTGTTTTTT,CASSSGRAEELFF
TRBJ1-5,TRBD1,TRBV5-6,.,TGTGCCAGCAGCTTGGGACAGGGGGCGAGTCGAAATCAGCCCCAGCATTTT,CASSLGQGASRNQPQHF
TRBJ2-5,TRBD2,TRBV2,.,TGTGCCAGCAGTGAAATATCGCGGGGGGCCCAAGAGACCCAGTACTTC,CASSEISRGAQETQYF
TRBJ1-1,TRBD1,TRBV5-1,.,TGCGCCAGCAGCAAAAGACAGGGGGCCGACAGAAACACTGAAGCTTTCTTT,CASSKRQGADRNTEAFF
TRBJ2-5,TRBD2,TRBV28,.,TGTGCCAGCAGTTCCGGGACCCCGGGGGGAGAGACCCAGTACTTC,CASSSGTPGGETQYF
TRBJ2-7,.,TRBV19,.,TGTGCCAGTAGTATAGACAGAACTACGGAGCAGTACTTC,CASSIDRTTEQYF
TRBJ1-6,.,TRBV5-6,.,TGTGCCAGCAGCCCCTCCGAGTCAGGGCCCCTCCACTTT,CASSPSESGPLHF
TRBJ1-2,.,TRBV28,many,TGTGCCAGCTCCTTTGGGGGAGGGATAAACTATGGCTACACCTTC,CASSFGGGINYGYTF
TRBJ2-1,TRBD2,TRBV7-8,few,TGTGCCAGCAGCGCAGCGGGACCGAGTTTCCATGAGCAGTTCTTC,CASSAAGPSFHEQFF
TRBJ1-4,TRBD1,TRBV24-1,.,TGTGCCACCAGTGACGCGACAGGGGGCGACGAAAAACTGTTTTTT,CATSDATGGDEKLFF
TRBJ1-2,TRBD1,TRBV5-4,.,TGTGCCAGCAGCTTGGGTACCACAGGGGGAAGTTATGGCTACACCTTC,CASSLGTTGGSYGYTF
TRBJ2-5,TRBD1,TRBV10-3,.,TGTGCCATCAGTGTTCTAGACAGGGCAGAGACCCAGTACTTC,CAISVLDRAETQYF
TRBJ1-2,TRBD1,TRBV29-1,.,TGCAGCGTGGAGGTGTGGGACAGGGGAAATTTGAACTATGGCTACACCTTC,CSVEVWDRGNLNYGYTF
TRBJ2-7,TRBD1,TRBV7-8,.,TGTGCCAGCAGCTTATCCCTTCGGGACAGGGGGTTAAAAGATCCTCAGTACGAGCAGTACTTC,CASSLSLRDRGLKDPQYEQYF
TRBJ2-5,TRBD2,TRBV2,few,TGTGCCAGCAGTGGAAGGACTAGGGGCCAAGAGACCCAGTACTTC,CASSGRTRGQETQYF
TRBJ2-3,.,TRBV7-2,.,TGTGCCAGCAGCTTAGCGCGGCAGAGATACACAGATACGCAGTATTTT,CASSLARQRYTDTQYF
TRBJ1-2,TRBD1,TRBV6-1,.,TGTGCCAGCAGTGAATTTTGGCTTCAGGACAGGGGGCGAGCTAACTATGGCTACACCTTC,CASSEFWLQDRGRANYGYTF
TRBJ2-1,TRBD2,TRBV11-2,.,TGTGCCAGCAGCTTAGTTTTTGTTGTCGGGGGGGCCCTAGATGAGCAGTTCTTC,CASSLVFVVGGALDEQFF
TRBJ1-2,.,TRBV14,.,TGTGCCAGCAGCCAAGGTTTGGCCCACGATGGCTACACCTTC,CASSQGLAHDGYTF